This T cell receptor (beta chain) stems from a study of T cell repertoires in cytomegalovirus infection. Across the study: It can be stated that public TCR beta signatures indicated CMV infection as well as a matching HLA type.

Via MiXCR, TCRdb re-called the reads, giving one row per CDR3 protein. The repertoire consists of roughly 200,000 distinct CDR3 sequences, with 38% occurring once and the leading ten covering 55% to 70%. Overall study results and limits: Dominant in the ex vivo response were TCR beta clonotypes restricted by HLA-C and specific for CMV.

This clonotype was seen repeatedly, ten times or more. The antigen remains unidentified. The source of this sequence is a human donor in good health (CMV status not recorded). Some clones in this sample may be carry-over from other donors' samples. The sample here was CD8+ T cells from cultured PBMCs, taken from culture after CMV antigen stimulation.

The CDR3 region has the DNA TGTGCCAGCAGCTTAGGCGGAAGGGCGACAGACACAGATACGCAGTATTTT. As protein: CASSLGGRATDTDTQYF. The V and J genes are TRBV7-9 and TRBJ2-3; D is possibly TRBD1 (5 bases). V was shortened by 1 base and J by 2 bases, with 16 bases between the two germline ends. The CDR3 runs 17 residues. The germline CDR1 and CDR2 sequences are SEHNR and FQNEAQ (reference sequence).